This TCR beta chain was obtained from a study of blood T cell repertoires in COVID-19. On the study more broadly: Sites in the United States, Italy and Spain provided acute and convalescent COVID-19 samples. The analysed material was cDNA or gDNA that came from T cells, B-cell-depleted T cells, or PBMCs.

Germline V lookup: CDR1 SGHRS, CDR2 YFSETQ. This CDR3 comprises 18 residues. Trimming cost V 2 bases and J 0 bases, with 20 bases left between them. Only a few counts were recorded for this clone. In the source study's methods: How many nucleated cells were present was estimated from reference gene primer amplification. The protocol was immunoSEQ multiplex PCR, while the TCRdb copy is restricted to in-frame clones and leaves out a portion. V and J calls and clone size are as listed in that table; D and trimming were resolved from the DNA. The sample carries some 69,000 clones, 90% recorded once. Patients in Seattle were enrolled during active infection, then followed longitudinally.

The rearrangement joins TRBV5-1 to TRBJ1-1; tentative D call: TRBD1 (6 bases). This clonotype was obtained from a man aged 45-65 years with COVID-19, enrolled during active disease. Sequencing used peripheral blood. CDR3 nucleotides: TGCGCCAGCAGCTTATTAAAACAGGGTCCCAAAATGAACACTGAAGCTTTCTTT. Translating it yields CASSLLKQGPKMNTEAFF.